This paragraph reports one T cell receptor (beta chain). This entry is derived from a study of blood T cell repertoires in COVID-19. For the study at large: Donors in the United States, Italy and Spain gave samples during acute or convalescent COVID-19. T cells, B-cell-depleted T cells, or PBMCs provided the cDNA or gDNA that served as material.

Assay used: immunoSEQ multiplex PCR; TCRdb lists only in-frame clones, some missing. The repertoire consists of more than 55,000 clones, with 75% to 90% occurring once and the leading ten covering more than 15%. The V end was cut by 4 bases, the J end by 3 bases, with 13 bases between. Germline CDR1 is SNHLY and CDR2 is FYNNEI. The CDR3 spans 14 residues. This TCR came from a woman aged 55 to 70 with COVID-19, enrolled during active disease. V usage is TRBV2 and J usage is TRBJ2-7, with D possibly being TRBD1 (5 bases). The source material was peripheral blood. The CDR3 loop is CASSATGVIYEQYF. The CDR3 nucleotides read TGTGCCAGCAGTGCCACAGGCGTTATCTACGAGCAGTACTTC.